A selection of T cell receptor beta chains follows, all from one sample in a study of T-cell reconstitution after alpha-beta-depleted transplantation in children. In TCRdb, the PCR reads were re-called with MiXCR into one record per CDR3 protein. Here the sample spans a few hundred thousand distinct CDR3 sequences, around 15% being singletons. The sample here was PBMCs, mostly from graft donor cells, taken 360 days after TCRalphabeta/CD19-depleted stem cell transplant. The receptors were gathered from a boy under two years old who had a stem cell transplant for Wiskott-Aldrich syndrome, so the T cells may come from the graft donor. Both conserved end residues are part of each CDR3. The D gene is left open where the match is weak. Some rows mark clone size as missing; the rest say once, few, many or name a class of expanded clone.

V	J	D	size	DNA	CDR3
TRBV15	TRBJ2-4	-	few	TGTGCCACCAGCAGTTTTGCGGAGGCAGCCAAAAACATTCAGTACTTC	CATSSFAEAAKNIQYF
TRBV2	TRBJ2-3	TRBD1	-	TGTGCCAGCAACCGAAGAAGGAATCCAGGGGGCGCGGCGGATACGCAGTATTTT	CASNRRRNPGGAADTQYF
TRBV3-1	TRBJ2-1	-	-	TGTGCCAGCAGCCTTAGGGCTGAGCAGTTCTTC	CASSLRAEQFF
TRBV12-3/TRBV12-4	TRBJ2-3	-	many	TGTGCCAGCAGTTTCTCTTTTCGGAGAGATACGCAGTATTTT	CASSFSFRRDTQYF
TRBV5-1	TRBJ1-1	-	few	TGCGCCAGCAGCTTCGTCGGGCGAGCCACTGAAGCTTTCTTT	CASSFVGRATEAFF
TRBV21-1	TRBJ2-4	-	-	-	CASSKVGSGAPINRLAKNIQYF
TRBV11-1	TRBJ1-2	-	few	TGTGCCAGCAGCTTAGATAAGGGGGGACGGATTACTAACTATGGCTACACCTTC	CASSLDKGGRITNYGYTF
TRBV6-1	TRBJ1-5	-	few	TGTGCCAGCAGGGAACATAGGGACAACCTTTATCAGCCCCAGCATTTT	CASREHRDNLYQPQHF
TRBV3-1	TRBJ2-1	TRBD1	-	TGTGCCAGCAGTCCCGGACAGGGACGCAACAATGAGCAGTTCTTC	CASSPGQGRNNEQFF
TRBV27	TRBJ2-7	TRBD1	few	TGTGCCAGCAGTATAACAGGGGTTTACGAGCAGTACTTC	CASSITGVYEQYF
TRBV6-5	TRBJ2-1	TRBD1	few	TGTGCCAGCAGTTACTCTGACAGGGGTCCACACAGGAATGAGCAGTTCTTC	CASSYSDRGPHRNEQFF
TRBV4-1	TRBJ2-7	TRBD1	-	TGCGCCAGCAGCCAAAAAAGGACAGGGAGGAACGAGCAGTACTTC	CASSQKRTGRNEQYF
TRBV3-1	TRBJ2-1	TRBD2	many	TGTGCCAGCAGCCAAGGACTAGCGGAGAACAATGAGCAGTTCTTC	CASSQGLAENNEQFF
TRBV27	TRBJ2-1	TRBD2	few	TGTGCCAGCAGTTTATTCGGGGGGAGGGGATACAATGAGCAGTTCTTC	CASSLFGGRGYNEQFF
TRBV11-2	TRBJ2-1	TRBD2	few	TGTGCCAGCAGCCCCCTGCGGGGGGGGTCCTACAATGAGCAGTTCTTC	CASSPLRGGSYNEQFF
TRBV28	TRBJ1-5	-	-	TGTGCCAGCAGTCCCTGGGCCAGTCAGCCCCAGCATTTT	CASSPWASQPQHF
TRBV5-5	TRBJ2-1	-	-	TGTGCCAGCACCCTGAGGCCTAGCGAGAGGGGGAATGAGCAGTTCTTC	CASTLRPSERGNEQFF
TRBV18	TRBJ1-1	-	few	TGTGCCAGCTCACCCTTGACAGGGAACACTGAAGCTTTCTTT	CASSPLTGNTEAFF
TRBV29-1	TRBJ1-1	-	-	TGCAGCGTTGATCGGGACAAGAACACTGAAGCTTTCTTT	CSVDRDKNTEAFF
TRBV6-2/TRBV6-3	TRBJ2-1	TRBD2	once	TGTGCCAGCACCATCTGGGGGGGAACCTACAATGAGCAGTTCTTC	CASTIWGGTYNEQFF
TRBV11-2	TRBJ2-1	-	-	TGTGCCAGCAGCTCCGATGGGGACAATGAGCAGTTCTTC	CASSSDGDNEQFF
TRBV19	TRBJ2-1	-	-	TGTGCCAGTAGTTATCGGAGTTTGAGCCACAATGAGCAGTTCTTC	CASSYRSLSHNEQFF
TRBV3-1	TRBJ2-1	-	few	TGTGCCAGCAGTCCCTTGAGAGGACAGCCTTACAATGAGCAGTTCTTC	CASSPLRGQPYNEQFF
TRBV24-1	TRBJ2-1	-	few	TGTGCCACCAGACCGTGGACCGACAATGAGCAGTTCTTC	CATRPWTDNEQFF
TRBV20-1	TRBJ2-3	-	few	TGCAGTGCTAGTTATACCACCACAGATACGCAGTATTTT	CSASYTTTDTQYF
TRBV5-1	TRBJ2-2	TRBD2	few	TGCGCCAGCAGCTCTGGACTAGCGGAGGAGCTGTTTTTT	CASSSGLAEELFF
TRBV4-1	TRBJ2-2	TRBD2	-	TGCGCCAGCCAAAGACTAGCTACGAACACCGGGGAGCTGTTTTTT	CASQRLATNTGELFF
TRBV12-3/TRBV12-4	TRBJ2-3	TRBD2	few	TGTGCCAGCGTTAGGGCTAGCGGGACAGATACGCAGTATTTT	CASVRASGTDTQYF
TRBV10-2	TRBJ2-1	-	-	TGCGCCAGCAGAAGGGGGGATGAGCAGTTCTTC	CASRRGDEQFF
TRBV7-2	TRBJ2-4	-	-	TGTGCCAGCAGCGTTGACAGTGCTATAGCCAAAAACATTCAGTACTTC	CASSVDSAIAKNIQYF
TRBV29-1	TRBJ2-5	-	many	TGCAGCGCTGCGGGGTGGAAAGAGACCCAGTACTTC	CSAAGWKETQYF
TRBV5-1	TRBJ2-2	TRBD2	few	TGCGCCAGCAGCCGAGGGACTAGCGCATCGAACACCGGGGAGCTGTTTTTT	CASSRGTSASNTGELFF
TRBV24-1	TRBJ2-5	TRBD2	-	TGTGCCACCAGTGTCCTAGCGGGAGTGGGGGAGACCCAGTACTTC	CATSVLAGVGETQYF
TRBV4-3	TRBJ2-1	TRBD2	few	TGCGCCAGCAGCCAAGTTAGCGGGAGCTTTCACAATGAGCAGTTCTTC	CASSQVSGSFHNEQFF
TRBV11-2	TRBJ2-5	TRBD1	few	TGTGCCAGCAGTCTTAGAGGGACAGTCCAAGAGACCCAGTACTTC	CASSLRGTVQETQYF
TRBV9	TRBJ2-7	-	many	TGTGCCAGCAGCGCCGAGGGACTTCCCTACGAGCAGTACTTC	CASSAEGLPYEQYF
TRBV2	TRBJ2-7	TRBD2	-	TGTGCCAGCAGACGGACTAGCAACGAGCAGTACTTC	CASRRTSNEQYF
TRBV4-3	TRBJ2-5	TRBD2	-	TGCGCCAGCAGCCTATTCATGGCGGGAGGAGAGACCCAGTACTTC	CASSLFMAGGETQYF
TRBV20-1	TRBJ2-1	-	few	TGCAGTGCTAGAGGGCACCGGGCCGTGGAGCAGTTCTTC	CSARGHRAVEQFF
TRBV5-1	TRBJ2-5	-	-	TGCGCCAGCAGCTTGGGGCCCCCCTGGGGCCAAGAGACCCAGTACTTC	CASSLGPPWGQETQYF
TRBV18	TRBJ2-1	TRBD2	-	TGTGCCAGCTCACTGACTAGCGCCAATGAGCAGTTCTTC	CASSLTSANEQFF
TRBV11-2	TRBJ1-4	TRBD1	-	TGTGCCAGCAGCTTAGGCGTAGGGACAGGGCTTGCAACTAATGAAAAACTGTTTTTT	CASSLGVGTGLATNEKLFF
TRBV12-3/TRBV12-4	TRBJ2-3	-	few	TGTGCCAGCAGTTTAAGGGATCTGGATACGCAGTATTTT	CASSLRDLDTQYF
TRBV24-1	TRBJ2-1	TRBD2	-	TGTGCCACCAGTGATCCTAGCGGGGGGAAATACAATGAGCAGTTCTTC	CATSDPSGGKYNEQFF
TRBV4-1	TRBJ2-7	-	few	TGCGCCAGCAGCCCCTCCCCATACTACGAGCAGTACTTC	CASSPSPYYEQYF
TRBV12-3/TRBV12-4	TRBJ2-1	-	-	TGTGCCAGCAGTTTACTCAGGGGAGTAAATGAGCAGTTCTTC	CASSLLRGVNEQFF
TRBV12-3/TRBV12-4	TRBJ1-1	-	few	TGTGCCAGCAGTTTTCCCCAAGTAAAGATAGCTTTCTTT	CASSFPQVKIAFF
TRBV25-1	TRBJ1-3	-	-	TGTGCCAGCAGTGATATAGGGTTTGGAAACACCATATATTTT	CASSDIGFGNTIYF
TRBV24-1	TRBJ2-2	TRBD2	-	TGTGCCACCAGTGAGGTACTAGCGGGGAACACCGGGGAGCTGTTTTTT	CATSEVLAGNTGELFF
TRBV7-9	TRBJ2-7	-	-	TGTGCCAGCAGCTTAGGCGGGGAATTCCCCTACGAGCAGTACTTC	CASSLGGEFPYEQYF
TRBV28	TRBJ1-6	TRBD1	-	TGTGCCAGCAGTCAAATAAGACAGGGGGCTAATTCACCCCTCCACTTT	CASSQIRQGANSPLHF
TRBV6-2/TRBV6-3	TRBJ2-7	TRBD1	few	TGTGCCAGCAGTCCCCTCCCGGGACAGAAGTCCTACGAGCAGTACTTC	CASSPLPGQKSYEQYF